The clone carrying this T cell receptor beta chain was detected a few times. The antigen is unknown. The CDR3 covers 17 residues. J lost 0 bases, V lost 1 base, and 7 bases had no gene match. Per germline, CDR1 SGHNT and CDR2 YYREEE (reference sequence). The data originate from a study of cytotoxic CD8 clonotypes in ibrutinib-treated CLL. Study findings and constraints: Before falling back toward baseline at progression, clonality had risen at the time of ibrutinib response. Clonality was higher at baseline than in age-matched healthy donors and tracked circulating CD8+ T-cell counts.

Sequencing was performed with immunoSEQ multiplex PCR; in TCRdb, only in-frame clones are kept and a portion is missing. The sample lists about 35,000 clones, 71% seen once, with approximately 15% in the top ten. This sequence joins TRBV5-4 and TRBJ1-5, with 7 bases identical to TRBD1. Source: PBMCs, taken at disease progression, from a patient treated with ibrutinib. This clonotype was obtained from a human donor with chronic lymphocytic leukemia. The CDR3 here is CASSLNGGTVSNQPQHF. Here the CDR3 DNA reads TGTGCCAGCAGCTTGAATGGGGGGACAGTTAGCAATCAGCCCCAGCATTTT.